This T cell receptor beta chain was identified in a study of cytomegalovirus exposure and HLA in healthy donors. Study background: From about 179 million T cells, an earlier analysis saw 120 million or so unique TCR beta sequences. Researchers found that about four fifths of some 400 genotyped donors fell within the Caucasian-associated ancestry cluster. Study results and caveats: Later analysis suggested links between common viral pathogens and several top significant clusters. In a later analysis, most CMV-associated TCR beta chains appeared HLA-restricted.

In germline, CDR1 is SGHDT, CDR2 YYEEEE. The CDR3 runs 13 residues. V was cut by 6 bases and J by 4 bases, with 11 bases left in between. Use of 60 Vbeta and 13 Jbeta primers characterized the PCR. Produced via immunoSEQ multiplex PCR; TCRdb's table is partial and in-frame only. Of under 200,000 clones listed, around four fifths are singletons. Note on this clone: The antigen remains unidentified.

The receptor was isolated from a male donor in good health and CMV-seropositive. The source material was PBMCs. The J gene is TRBJ2-1, the V gene TRBV5-6; possibly TRBD1 for D (6 bases). CDR3 region: CASTEGGYNEQFF. DNA of the CDR3: TGTGCCAGCACCGAAGGGGGTTACAATGAGCAGTTCTTC.